A single TCR beta chain is shown here with its context. The data derive from a study of long-term antiretroviral therapy in people with HIV. Study details: There is a gap of about a decade between the earliest samples and the later 2015 immediate-ART recommendation.

Survey-level resolution applied to immunoSEQ assay v3.0. Libraries were prepared by immunoSEQ multiplex PCR; TCRdb keeps only in-frame clonotypes and omits some of them. The profile shows around 21,000 clones, around 82% of them singletons. The clonotype was recovered from a man aged 25-45 years with HIV. Sequences were derived from unsorted PBMCs, sampled 1.5 years after starting antiretroviral therapy.

CDR3 amino acids: CSVEVGSRQETQYF. DNA of the CDR3: TGCAGCGTTGAAGTCGGCAGCCGCCAAGAGACCCAGTACTTC. The genes are TRBV29-1 and TRBJ2-5; unclear D gene. The V and J ends lost 1 base and 1 base respectively, with 10 bases between them. CDR1 and CDR2 (germline): SQVTM, ANQGSEA. The CDR3 runs 14 residues.